What follows describes a single TCR beta chain. This entry comes from a study of blood T cell repertoires in COVID-19. Study in general: Researchers got acute and convalescent COVID-19 samples from the United States, Italy and Spain.

The assay was immunoSEQ multiplex PCR, and TCRdb's table has in-frame clones only and misses some. The sample includes about 28,000 clones, over 75% of them seen just once. The TCR comes from a man between 70 and 80 years old with active COVID-19. Sequenced input: peripheral blood.

This CDR3 reads CASGWGMGADQPQHF. The CDR3 DNA is TGTGCCAGCGGCTGGGGGATGGGGGCAGATCAGCCCCAGCATTTT. The chain carries TRBV6-5 and TRBJ1-5; a possible D gene is TRBD1 (6 bases). The CDR3 consists of 15 residues. Germline V gene sequence: CDR1 MNHEY, CDR2 SVGAGI. Trimming removed 8 bases from V and 5 bases from J, with 19 bases in between.